These T cell receptor beta chains were read from a single sample in a study of shared clonotypes between healthy human individuals. Using immunoSEQ multiplex PCR, the repertoire was profiled, and TCRdb retains in-frame clones only, with some absent. The sample lists roughly 770,000 clones; about 96% were seen once. The sequencing sample was made of naive CD8+ T cells sorted from blood. The receptors were gathered from a young man in good health. Each CDR3 is given with its conserved first and last residue. The order of the fields is D gene, CDR3 length, J gene, clone size, V gene, CDR3 DNA, CDR3 protein. A D gene is named only where the DNA matches it firmly. Clone size is not always given. Where it is, it says once, few, many or a class for expanded clones.

>TRBD2|15|TRBJ2-4|NA|TRBV29-1
TGCGCGTCGGGACTAGCGGGATGCGTCAAAAACATTCAGTACTTC
CASGLAGCVKNIQYF
>TRBD2|17|TRBJ2-2|NA|TRBV7-2
TGTGCCAGCAGCTTATTCCGAGTAGCGGGAGCCACCGGGGAGCTGTTTTTT
CASSLFRVAGATGELFF
>TRBD2|16|TRBJ2-1|NA|TRBV5-1
TGCGCCAGCAGCTTGGCCGTGGGTAGCGGGGTCAATGAGCAGTTCTTC
CASSLAVGSGVNEQFF
>TRBD2|15|TRBJ2-3|NA|TRBV28
TGTGCCAGCAGTTTGACTAGCCACACCACAGATACGCAGTATTTT
CASSLTSHTTDTQYF
>TRBD1|18|TRBJ1-2|NA|TRBV5-1
TGCGCCAGCAGCTTGGTGGGTGGACCGGGACAGGGGACAAATGGCTACACCTTC
CASSLVGGPGQGTNGYTF
>TRBD1|16|TRBJ1-2|few|TRBV2
TGTGCCAGCAGTGAGGGGACAGGCGGACTTAACTATGGCTACACCTTC
CASSEGTGGLNYGYTF
>NA|14|TRBJ2-1|once|TRBV4-3
TGCGCCAGCAGCCAAGACTCGAACTACAATGAGCAGTTCTTC
CASSQDSNYNEQFF
>TRBD2|15|TRBJ2-7|NA|TRBV9
TGTGCCAGCAGCGCGACTAGCGGGAACTCCTACGAGCAGTACTTC
CASSATSGNSYEQYF
>TRBD1|14|TRBJ2-5|NA|TRBV6-6
TGTGCCAGCAGTGGGACAGGACCCCAAGAGACCCAGTACTTC
CASSGTGPQETQYF
>NA|14|TRBJ1-5|NA|TRBV2
TGTGCCAGCAGTGATTCGAGTGCCAGTCAGCCCCAGCATTTT
CASSDSSASQPQHF
>TRBD2|20|TRBJ2-1|NA|TRBV10-1
TGCGCCAGCAGTGAGTCTTCGGGACTAGCGGGTGCGAGCTCCTACAATGAGCAGTTCTTC
CASSESSGLAGASSYNEQFF
>NA|17|TRBJ2-2|NA|TRBV10-3
TGTGCCATCAGTGAGTCGACTCCTCGGGCAGGGACCGGGGAGCTGTTTTTT
CAISESTPRAGTGELFF
>NA|12|TRBJ1-3|NA|TRBV9
TGTGCCAGCGGCGAGATTCGGGACACCATATATTTT
CASGEIRDTIYF
>NA|12|TRBJ1-2|once|TRBV5-4
TGTGCCAGTTGGACACACATCTATGGCTACACCTTC
CASWTHIYGYTF
>NA|14|TRBJ1-2|once|TRBV11-2
TGTGCCAGCAGCGAGGTATACAAGATCGACGGCTACACCTTC
CASSEVYKIDGYTF
>TRBD2|14|TRBJ2-1|NA|TRBV2
TGTGCCAGCGTCGGAGTAGCGGGATTCAATGAGCAGTTCTTC
CASVGVAGFNEQFF
>NA|14|TRBJ1-1|NA|TRBV19
TGTGCCAGTAGTACTCGGGGACGAAACACTGAAGCTTTCTTT
CASSTRGRNTEAFF
>NA|13|TRBJ2-7|NA|TRBV10-3
TGTGCCATCAGTGAGGAGGTTCCCTACGAGCAGTACTTC
CAISEEVPYEQYF
>NA|14|TRBJ2-1|NA|TRBV7-9
TGTGCCAGCAGCCCAACCGTTAGCGGTTCTGAGCAGTTCTTC
CASSPTVSGSEQFF
>NA|14|TRBJ2-7|NA|TRBV19
TGTGCCAGTAGTATTCAGGAGGGCTCCTACGAGCAGTACTTC
CASSIQEGSYEQYF
>TRBD2|13|TRBJ2-7|NA|TRBV5-8
TGTGCCAGCAGCCCGGGACTACGCTACGAGCAGTACTTC
CASSPGLRYEQYF
>NA|14|TRBJ2-2|NA|TRBV7-2
TGTGCCAGCAGCCCCTGGGACTTCACCGGGGAGCTGTTTTTT
CASSPWDFTGELFF
>TRBD1|14|TRBJ2-1|NA|TRBV27
TGTGCCAGCAGCCTCGGACAGGGTTACAATGAGCAGTTCTTC
CASSLGQGYNEQFF
>NA|12|TRBJ2-7|once|TRBV13
TGTGCCAGCAGCTCGGGCGGGTTCTGGCAGTACTTC
CASSSGGFWQYF
>NA|14|TRBJ2-7|NA|TRBV11-2
TGTGCCAGCAGCTTAATCCCGGGACTCCACGAGCAGTACTTC
CASSLIPGLHEQYF
>NA|12|TRBJ1-1|NA|TRBV7-2
TGTGCCAGCAGCTTAGGACGCAGCGAAGCTTTCTTT
CASSLGRSEAFF
>NA|9|TRBJ2-7|NA|TRBV13
TGTGCCAGCAGCTTACGGCCTAACTTC
CASSLRPNF
>NA|14|TRBJ1-2|NA|TRBV9
TGTGCCAGCAGCGTTAACTACGGTAACTATGGCTACACCTTC
CASSVNYGNYGYTF
>NA|14|TRBJ2-3|NA|TRBV13
TGTGCCAGCAGCTTAGGACGGGGGCCAGATACGCAGTATTTT
CASSLGRGPDTQYF
>NA|14|TRBJ2-7|NA|TRBV14
TGTGCCAGCAGCCATCGGGGTAGAAGCTACGAGCAGTACTTC
CASSHRGRSYEQYF
>NA|15|TRBJ2-7|NA|TRBV15
TGTGCCACCAGCAGAGATTGGGGCGGTCTGGACGAGCAGTACTTC
CATSRDWGGLDEQYF
>NA|17|TRBJ2-3|NA|TRBV18
TGTGCCAGCTCACAATCTCCCCCGAGACAGGCGACAGATACGCAGTATTTT
CASSQSPPRQATDTQYF
>NA|14|TRBJ1-2|NA|TRBV21-1
TGTGCCAGCAGCAAATACACCTCTCACTATGGCTACACCTTC
CASSKYTSHYGYTF
>NA|14|TRBJ2-1|once|TRBV29-1
TGCAGCGTTGTAGCGGATAGGGCCTACAATGAGCAGTTCTTC
CSVVADRAYNEQFF
>NA|13|TRBJ1-1|NA|TRBV6-4
TGTGCCAGTTCAGAGGGCAGGGGCACTGAAGCTTTCTTT
CASSEGRGTEAFF
>TRBD2|15|TRBJ2-5|NA|TRBV5-1
TGCGCCAGCAGCACCGGGACTAGCGGCCAAGAGACCCAGTACTTC
CASSTGTSGQETQYF
>NA|12|TRBJ2-7|NA|TRBV4-1
TGCGCCAGCAGCCAAGATGGGGGCGAGCAGTACTTC
CASSQDGGEQYF
>TRBD2|17|TRBJ2-2|NA|TRBV5-4
TGTGCCAGCAGCTTGGGAAGTAGCGGGAGTCGGACCGGGGAGCTGTTTTTT
CASSLGSSGSRTGELFF
>TRBD1|15|TRBJ1-3|NA|TRBV7-9
TGTGCCAGCAGCAGGGACAGGGTCTCTGGAAACACCATATATTTT
CASSRDRVSGNTIYF
>TRBD2|21|TRBJ2-3|NA|TRBV5-1
TGCGCCAGCAGCTTTCGTCCTTCCGGGACTAGCGGGAGATGGAACACAGATACGCAGTATTTT
CASSFRPSGTSGRWNTDTQYF
>NA|11|TRBJ2-7|NA|TRBV10-3
TGTGCCATCAGTGGAGGGAACGAGCAGTACTTC
CAISGGNEQYF
>NA|12|TRBJ1-2|NA|TRBV9
TGTGCCAGCCACACCCGGCGGTGGGGCTACACCTTC
CASHTRRWGYTF
>TRBD1|17|TRBJ1-5|NA|TRBV28
TGTGCCAGCAGCACGGACAGGGTTATAGGCAGCAATCAGCCCCAGCATTTT
CASSTDRVIGSNQPQHF
>TRBD2|15|TRBJ2-1|NA|TRBV7-9
TGTGCCAGCAGCTTCCTAGCGGGAGCTCCCAATGAGCAGTTCTTC
CASSFLAGAPNEQFF
>TRBD2|15|TRBJ2-3|NA|TRBV6-6
TGTGCCAGCAGTTTTGGCGGGGGAGACACAAATACGCAGTATTTT
CASSFGGGDTNTQYF
>TRBD1|16|TRBJ2-2|once|TRBV15
TGTGCCACCAGCTTGAGGGGGCAGGGAAGTCCCGGGGAGCTGTTTTTT
CATSLRGQGSPGELFF